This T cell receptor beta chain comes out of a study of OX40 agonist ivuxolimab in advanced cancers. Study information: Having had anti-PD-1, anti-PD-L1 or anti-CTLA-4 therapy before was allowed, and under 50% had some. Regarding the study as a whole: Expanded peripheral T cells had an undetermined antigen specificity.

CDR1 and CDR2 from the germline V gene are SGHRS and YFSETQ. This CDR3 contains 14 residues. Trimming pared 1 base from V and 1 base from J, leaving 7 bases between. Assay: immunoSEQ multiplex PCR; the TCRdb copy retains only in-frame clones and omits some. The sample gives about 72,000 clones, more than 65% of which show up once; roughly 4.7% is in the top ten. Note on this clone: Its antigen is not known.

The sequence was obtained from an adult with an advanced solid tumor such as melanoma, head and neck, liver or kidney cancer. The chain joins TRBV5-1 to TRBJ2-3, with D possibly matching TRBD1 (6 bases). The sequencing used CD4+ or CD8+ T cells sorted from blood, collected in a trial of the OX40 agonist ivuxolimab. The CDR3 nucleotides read TGCGCCAGCAGCTTGAGACAGGGCACAGATACGCAGTATTTT. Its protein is CASSLRQGTDTQYF.